Included here is one T cell receptor (beta chain) sequence, with context. No antigen is known for it. A multiplex PCR was run with 60 Vbeta primers and 13 Jbeta primers. The data were produced by immunoSEQ multiplex PCR, yet TCRdb's version contains in-frame clones alone and is incomplete. The sample records 100,000 or so clones, roughly four fifths being singletons. The data are from a study of cytomegalovirus exposure and HLA in healthy donors. Regarding the study as a whole: Previous analysis showed most TCR beta V segments were productive about 87% or about 30% of the time.

The CDR3 loop spans 14 amino acids. V gave up 9 bases and J gave up 1 base; unmatched junction bases: 8. Germline V gives CDR1 ENHRY, CDR2 SYGVKD. Healthy bone marrow donors made up the cohort. Sequencing was done on a sample of PBMCs. This rearrangement joins TRBV10-3 to TRBJ1-1; 7 nucleotides line up with TRBD1. This sequence was found in a male donor in good health and CMV-seropositive. The CDR3 region is CAIKKGTENTEAFF. CDR3 in DNA: TGTGCCATTAAGAAAGGGACAGAGAACACTGAAGCTTTCTTT.